This TCR beta chain is from a study of regulatory and conventional T cells in RAG deficiency. Study observations and caveats: Shorter CDR3s in all patient subsets; >85% Treg-Tconv overlap in Omenn.

Notes on this clone: Its antigen is unknown.

Assay: immunoSEQ multiplex PCR; the TCRdb copy retains only in-frame clones and omits some. The sample yields approximately 30,000 clones, more than 90% seen once. The sorted conventional CD4+ T cells were CD25-low and CD127-high, with genomic DNA sequenced. Germline-derived CDR1 and CDR2 are PRHDT and FYEKMQ (reference sequence). This CDR3 comprises 15 residues. Unmatched junction bases numbered 7, after V lost 3 bases and J lost 4 bases. This sample was shared with a second study, whose subject was regulatory T cells. From that report: The primer mix had 52 TRBV and 13 TRBJ primers. Skewed V and J usage and few unique V-J pairs marked patient repertoires, most in Tregs.

This receptor was identified in a human donor in good health. Specimen: CD25- CD4+ T cells sorted from blood. The chain employs TRBV13 and TRBJ1-1; 8 nucleotides agree with TRBD1. The CDR3 sequence: CASSFRTGPGTEAFF. The CDR3 region has the DNA TGTGCCAGCAGCTTTCGGACAGGGCCAGGCACTGAAGCTTTCTTT.